The 24 T cell receptor beta chains below all came from one sample that was sequenced in a study of blood T cells in healthy people across ages. For the second PCR, which ran for about 6 to 11 cycles, a sample-barcoded 5' primer and a J-beta primer mix were used. TCRdb processed the 5' RACE reads anew with MiXCR; each CDR3 protein has one entry. The sample records some 640,000 distinct CDR3 sequences, under 30% being singletons. The sample was blood. The receptors derive from a woman over 75 in good health.

There are a few counts of this clonotype. Being one base from a much bigger clone, this may be a read error. The rearrangement uses TRBV7-3 and TRBJ2-5; TRBD2 agrees at 11 bases. The CDR3 has 15 amino acids. Germline V gene lookup returns CDR1 SGHTA and CDR2 FQGTGA. With 5 bases clipped from V and 11 bases from J, the junction kept 13 bases outside the gene matches. The CDR3 DNA is TGTGCCAGCAGCGGGACTAGCGGCAGGGGGAGTGAGCAGTACTTC. This encodes CASSGTSGRGSEQYF.

V and J are TRBV20-1 and TRBJ2-1, with 9 bases lining up with TRBD1. The CDR3 has 13 amino acids. J was trimmed by 10 bases and V by 7 bases; bases with no gene match: 11. CDR1 DFQATT and CDR2 SNEGSKA come from the germline V gene (reference sequence). The DNA for the CDR3 is TGCAGTGTTCGGACAGGGGAACTCAACGAGCAGTTCTTC. This sequence encodes CSVRTGELNEQFF.

This clonotype was seen repeatedly, ten times or more. A much larger clonotype is one base distant, so this may be a read error. J is TRBJ2-7 and V is TRBV9, with TRBD1 matching 8 bases. V lost 0 bases and J lost 7; bases outside the gene matches: 6. Germline CDR1 SGDLS, CDR2 YYNGEE. The CDR3 is made up of 14 amino acids. The CDR3 sequence is CASSVVSGGGEQYF. The CDR3 nucleotides are TGTGCCAGCAGCGTAGTCTCAGGGGGCGGTGAGCAGTACTTC.

This clonotype was recorded many times. The CDR3 protein is CASSPGMGRSTSTDTQYF. The DNA of the CDR3 is TGTGCCAGCAGTCCGGGGATGGGGCGGAGCACTAGCACAGATACGCAGTATTTT. The chain uses TRBV27 and TRBJ2-3; D might be TRBD1 or TRBD2, each matching 5 bases. The germline V and J ends were trimmed by 5 bases and 0 bases, with 21 bases remaining between them. The germline V gene encodes CDR1 MNHEY and CDR2 SMNVEV (reference sequence). CDR3 size: 18 residues.

V and J are TRBV2 and TRBJ1-5, with D hard to call. Looked up from germline, CDR1 is SNHLY and CDR2 is FYNNEI. The germline V and J ends were trimmed by 1 base and 9 bases, with 7 bases remaining between them. This CDR3 comprises 12 residues. Here the CDR3 DNA reads TGTGCCAGCAGTGAAGGGCTCCGGCCCCAGCATTTT. It yields the protein CASSEGLRPQHF. Variable domain in full (rest from reference TRBV2 and TRBJ1-5): EPEVTQTPSHQVTQMGQEVILRCVPISNHLYFYWYRQILGQKVEFLVSFYNNEISEKSEIFDDQFSVERPDGSNFTLKIRSTKLEDSAMYFCASSEGLRPQHFGDGTRLSIL.

V is TRBV6-2 or TRBV6-3 and J is TRBJ2-1; the D gene is possibly TRBD2 (5 bases). The end of the DNA fits TRBJ2-7 better, so the J call may be wrong. Germline loops: CDR1 MNHEY, CDR2 SVGEGT. The CDR3 loop spans 15 amino acids. CDR3: CASSPDYYSYNEQYF. The CDR3 DNA reads TGTGCCAGCAGCCCTGACTATTACTCCTACAATGAGCAGTACTTC.

A few counts support this clonotype. The chain links TRBV7-2 to TRBJ2-3; 7 bases are a match to TRBD2. After removal of 6 bases from V and 5 bases from J, the junction contained 8 bases not matched to a gene. Germline-derived CDR1 and CDR2 are SGHTA and FQGNSA. The CDR3 is made up of 14 amino acids. The CDR3 sequence is CASSPGPGGDTQYF. The CDR3 nucleotides read TGTGCCAGCAGTCCAGGGCCGGGGGGAGATACGCAGTATTTT.

This clonotype was observed many times. The rearrangement joins TRBV2 to TRBJ1-5, with 8 positions matching TRBD1. Germline values: CDR1 SNHLY, CDR2 FYNNEI. This CDR3 has 15 amino acids. The V and J ends lost 6 bases and 4 bases, in that order; junction bases with no gene match: 8. The CDR3 sequence is CASRPDRAGNQPQHF. CDR3 DNA sequence: TGTGCCAGCAGGCCGGACAGGGCGGGAAATCAGCCCCAGCATTTT.

This clonotype was counted many times. The V call is TRBV12-3 or TRBV12-4, the J call TRBJ1-2; 9 bases match TRBD1. The CDR3 sequence is 13 residues long. V was pared by 7 bases and J by 5 bases, with 5 bases of the junction left unmatched. For the CDR3, the DNA is TGTGCCAGCAAGGGGACAGGGATATATGGCTACACCTTC. It is translated as CASKGTGIYGYTF.

The chain carries TRBV11-1 and TRBJ2-5; D unresolved. TRBJ2-7 explains the end of the DNA better; the J call may be wrong. The CDR3 runs 13 residues. Germline CDR1 and CDR2: SGHAT and FQDESV (reference sequence). The CDR3 DNA sequence: TGTGCCAGCAGCTTAGTTCCACTGTACGAGCAGTACTTC. Translated: CASSLVPLYEQYF.

This clonotype has ten or more counts. The CDR3 here is CASSLRTGTSSYEQYF. In nucleotides, the CDR3 is TGTGCCAGCAGCCTTCGGACAGGGACGAGCTCCTACGAGCAGTACTTC. The J gene is TRBJ2-7, the V gene TRBV28, with 8 positions matching TRBD1. CDR1 and CDR2 (germline): MDHEN, SYDVKM. This CDR3 region has 16 residues. V shed 6 bases and J 0 bases; nucleotides not matched to a gene: 10.

This chain uses TRBV3-1 with TRBJ1-6; D ambiguous. In germline, CDR1 is LGHDT, CDR2 YNNKEL (reference sequence). V was clipped by 4 bases and J by 6 bases, with 13 bases between them. This CDR3 region has 15 residues. The CDR3 nucleotides are TGTGCCAGCAGCCGAGAAGCGGTGGGTAATTCACCCCTCCACTTT. It is translated as CASSREAVGNSPLHF.

The chain is built from TRBV3-1 and TRBJ1-1, with D uncertain. The CDR3 is 16 residues long. CDR1 is LGHDT and CDR2 is YNNKEL in the germline V gene (reference sequence). V lost 1 base, J lost 1 base, and 13 bases lay in between. CDR3 loop: CASSQGPVGGNTEAFF. CDR3 nucleotide sequence: TGTGCCAGCAGCCAAGGTCCGGTGGGCGGGAACACTGAAGCTTTCTTT.

This clonotype was counted many times. This chain uses TRBV5-1 with TRBJ2-1; TRBD2 agrees at 12 bases. Losses at the gene ends were 0 bases for V and 8 bases for J; bases not matched to a gene: 6. This CDR3 contains 16 residues. Germline lookup yields CDR1 SGHRS and CDR2 YFSETQ. The CDR3 sequence is CASSLEPSGGAYEQFF. DNA for the CDR3: TGCGCCAGCAGCTTGGAACCTAGCGGGGGGGCCTATGAGCAGTTCTTC.

This clonotype has at least ten counts. The genes are TRBV6-5 and TRBJ2-5; D not resolved. The V end lost 2 bases, the J end lost 2 bases, and 9 bases lay between the germline ends. The CDR3 spans 14 residues. The germline V gene encodes CDR1 MNHEY and CDR2 SVGAGI. Here the CDR3 reads CASSYRATQETQYF. The CDR3 DNA follows: TGTGCCAGCAGTTACCGGGCTACTCAAGAGACCCAGTACTTC.

This clonotype occurred many times. The V and J genes are TRBV15 and TRBJ2-5, with D possibly being TRBD1 (5 bases). V lost 1 base and J 5 bases, leaving 8 bases between the germline ends. Germline CDR1 reads LNHNV; CDR2 reads YYDKDF (reference sequence). The CDR3 contains 13 residues. DNA of the CDR3: TGTGCCACCAGCAGAGGGTACAGGGAGACCCAGTACTTC. Amino acids: CATSRGYRETQYF.

The V call is TRBV7-2, the J call TRBJ2-5; D remains unclear. V was cut by 5 bases and J by 6 bases, with 10 bases left in between. CDR1 is SGHTA, CDR2 FQGNSA, per germline. The CDR3 covers 12 residues. The CDR3 region is CASSTVRKTQYF. The DNA for the CDR3 is TGTGCCAGCAGCACCGTTAGGAAGACCCAGTACTTC.

V gene TRBV20-1 combines with J gene TRBJ1-3; 10 nucleotides match TRBD1. CDR1 and CDR2 (germline): DFQATT, SNEGSKA (reference sequence). Trimming at V came to 5 bases and at J to 2 bases, leaving 3 bases not matched to a gene. CDR3 length: 14 amino acids. CDR3 residues: CSAYGTGAGNTIYF. The CDR3 coding sequence is TGCAGTGCTTATGGGACAGGGGCTGGAAACACCATATATTTT.

This clonotype has a count of ten or more. A single base separates this from a much larger clone, so it may be a read error. The rearrangement joins TRBV12-3 or TRBV12-4 to TRBJ2-3; TRBD1 matches 7 bases. After removal of 7 bases from V and 6 bases from J, the junction contained 7 bases not matched to a gene. The CDR3 consists of 13 residues. The CDR3 nucleotides are TGTGCCAGCAACCCCAACAGGGGCGATACGCAGTATTTT. It translates to CASNPNRGDTQYF.

This clonotype has at least ten counts. The chain combines TRBV20-1 with TRBJ2-7, with TRBD1 identical over 7 bases. The germline V gene encodes CDR1 DFQATT and CDR2 SNEGSKA (reference sequence). The length of the CDR3 is 12 residues. CDR3 region: CSLTGASLQQYF. The CDR3 DNA reads as TGCAGCCTTACAGGGGCTTCCCTCCAGCAGTACTTC.

This clonotype was recorded at least ten times. V is TRBV7-2 and J is TRBJ2-3, with 8 bases lining up with TRBD2. There are 17 residues in the CDR3. Germline loops: CDR1 SGHTA, CDR2 FQGNSA. V lost 5 bases, J lost 2 bases, and 12 bases stayed unmatched. CDR3 sequence (DNA): TGTGCCAGCAGCCTAAGGCCAGCGGGGGCCTACACAGATACGCAGTATTTT. It is translated as CASSLRPAGAYTDTQYF.

This clonotype was observed many times. This chain connects TRBV20-1 to TRBJ2-3; D gene unclear. The CDR3 loop spans 15 amino acids. Looked up from germline, CDR1 is DFQATT and CDR2 is SNEGSKA (reference sequence). Trimming stripped 5 bases from V and 2 bases from J, with 17 bases between. The CDR3 spells CSAPSLTWDTDTQYF. CDR3 DNA sequence: TGCAGTGCTCCGTCTCTGACGTGGGACACAGATACGCAGTATTTT.

The chain joins TRBV4-1 to TRBJ1-6; D is uncertain. Germline CDR1 MGHRA, CDR2 YSYEKL. The CDR3 is 11 amino acids. V dropped 1 base and J dropped 16 bases, with 8 bases sitting between them. CDR3 sequence (DNA): TGCGCCAGCAGCCAAGGGACCTCGCTCCACTTT. This translates into CASSQGTSLHF.

Points on this clonotype: Possible read error: a much larger clone is one base away. As DNA, the CDR3 is TGTGTCATCAGGGACAGGGTTGATGAAGCTTTCTTT. This encodes CVIRDRVDEAFF. The chain carries TRBV10-3 and TRBJ1-1; the match to TRBD1 covers 9 bases. CDR3 size: 12 residues. CDR1 is ENHRY, CDR2 SYGVKD, per germline.